What follows describes a single TCR beta chain. This clone was observed a few times. Its antigen is currently not known. No quality values exist for individual bases; no much larger clone is one base distant. Each donor gave one peripheral blood draw, averaging roughly 120 mL, which was collected into heparinised tubes. Naive, central memory, regulatory and stem cell-like memory CD4+ T cells were sorted on a BD FACSAria II using a panel including CD45RO, CCR7, CD25, CD127, CD95 and CD27. A purity above 98% was achieved for all sorted populations. Right away, PBMCs were isolated by Lymphoprep density gradient centrifugation and were stained directly, with no culture step. Samples were stained and sorted in pairs, with one healthy donor and one patient per experiment, so that batch effects were minimized. This record comes from a study of beta chain features in type 1 diabetes (dated 2018 in TCRdb). About the study as a whole: Patients and healthy donors did not differ in mean age, gender distribution, total cell number or subset yield. A total of 100 million to 110 million sorted cells were examined across all samples, and a strong correlation was observed between cell number per subset and RNA yield. The study compared TCRB repertoires of sorted circulating CD4+ T cell subsets between recently diagnosed type 1 diabetes patients and matched healthy donors. Naive and central memory subsets were obtained from all 30 or so donors, but regulatory and stem cell-like memory subsets were isolated from only 8 patients and roughly 8 healthy donors.

Between the V and J ends, shortened by 8 bases and 5 bases respectively, the junction contains 15 bases. Reading the germline V gene gives CDR1 SNHLY and CDR2 FYNNEI. From the cysteine up to the phenylalanine, the CDR3 has a length of 14 residues. Solely the CDR3 DNA is kept, with 42 bases framed from the first base. Findings and caveats that apply to the study as a whole: Shorter templates might be favored by PCR, yet because patient and control samples were amplified and corrected together, any such skew would affect both groups equally. Because small numbers of individuals were included in the HLA sub-analyses, any influence of HLA type on TCRB rearrangement was left unresolved. A moderate but significant shortening of TCRB CDR3 length was observed in type 1 diabetes patients in all four CD4+ subsets. Because cDNA rather than genomic DNA was sequenced, highly expressing activated cells could have been over-represented, although no difference in activation and CD3 levels was found between groups. The naive, central memory and regulatory TCRB repertoires appeared to resemble one another more closely among patients than among healthy donors. At VDJ recombination sites, type 1 diabetes patients had fewer insertions and more deleted nucleotides, which implies abnormalities in thymic rearrangement.

The High Capacity cDNA Reverse Transcription Kit was used to reverse transcribe all of the isolated RNA, meaning that expressed TCRB transcripts were what got sequenced. Naive, central memory and regulatory T cell samples underwent deep immunoSEQ sequencing, averaging approximately 3.3 million total reads per sample. After sorted cells were lysed in RLT buffer, RNA was extracted with DNase-treated RNeasy Micro or Mini kits, with the choice depending on cell number. To prevent cross-contamination, each cell subset was processed individually, whereas patient and healthy donor samples were processed jointly. TCRB sequences were amplified from cDNA with the immunoSEQ multiplex PCR, producing 87-bp fragments spanning the CDR3 region. Amplicons were sequenced on the Illumina HiSeq platform. The published analysis was carried out like this. Synthetic template baselines were used to correct PCR bias computationally, reads within Hamming distance 2 were collapsed, and singletons that could not be merged were discarded. Reads were aligned to IMGT to assign V, D and J genes, CDR3 length, and insertions or deletions at six rearrangement sites. Within each subset, clonotype counts were normalized to the number of sorted cells before true diversity and Gini coefficients were calculated with the tcR R package. Repertoire sharing was quantified using the overlap coefficient calculated on TCRB nucleotide sequences. As a proxy for the pre-selection repertoire, out-of-frame TCRB sequences from naive cells were analyzed. TCRdb limited this immuneACCESS table to in-frame rearrangements with V and J called. A share of clones is missing; checked studies link under half to unresolved V genes, and the rest is unexplained. That table supplies the V and J calls and clone size; D and trimming were determined from the DNA. For this sample there are fewer than 300,000 clones; approximately 20% appear just once. Approximately 0.029% of the sample lies in the top ten.

Sequencing was carried out using naive CD4+ T cells from blood. The intended sense of this specimen's cell subset or site label: true naive CD4+ T cells. This sequence was found in a woman between 40 and 50 years old with type 1 diabetes. The V and J segments used are TRBV2 and TRBJ2-2, with the D gene call left open. In nucleotide form, the sequence is TGTGCCAGCGCCGATCTTGAACAAACCGGGGAGCTGTTTTTT. It codes for CASADLEQTGELFF.